This T cell receptor beta chain is from a study of identical twins. With 3 bases removed from V and 0 bases from J, the gap between germline ends came to 18 bases. CDR1 is SGHAT, CDR2 FQDESV, per germline (reference sequence). The CDR3 covers 19 residues. From the 5' RACE reads, TCRdb called clonotypes with MiXCR, one entry per CDR3 protein. The sample shows 500,000 or so distinct CDR3 sequences, approximately 14% of them seen only once. A note on this clonotype: No antigen is known for it.

General observations from the study: While abundant cord blood beta clonotypes carried fewer insertions, memory repertoires showed no such pattern. It was cross-sectional statistical analysis, not following the same donors, that the conclusions relied on.

The same data also went into a second study, on yellow fever vaccine responses in identical twins.

The sequenced material came from CD4+ T cells sorted from blood. The chain is built from TRBV11-1 and TRBJ2-6; D perhaps matches TRBD2 (6 bases). The clonotype was recovered from a woman younger than 35 in good health. The CDR3 nucleotides are TGTGCCAGCAGCTTGGGGACGGGAGTAGGTAGCTCTGGGGCCAACGTCCTGACTTTC. It yields the protein CASSLGTGVGSSGANVLTF. The variable domain in full, with the rest retrieved from reference TRBV11-1 and TRBJ2-6, is EAEVAQSPRYKITEKSQAVAFWCDPISGHATLYWYRQILGQGPELLVQFQDESVVDDSQLPKDRFSAERLKGVDSTLKIQPAELGDSAMYLCASSLGTGVGSSGANVLTFGAGSRLTVL.